This TCR beta chain stems from a study of blood T cell repertoires in COVID-19. This clone appeared once. Assay: immunoSEQ multiplex PCR; the TCRdb copy retains only in-frame clones and omits some. The data contain 150,000 to 200,000 clones, around 83% of them singletons. This CDR3 has 17 residues. Germline values: CDR1 KGHDR, CDR2 SFDVKD. The V gene end was trimmed by 3 bases and the J gene end by 0 bases; junction bases not matched to a gene: 6. The chain recombines TRBV24-1 with TRBJ1-3; 8 positions match TRBD1. Sequencing used peripheral blood. The receptor was isolated from a woman between 65 and 79 years old with COVID-19, enrolled during active disease. As DNA, the CDR3 is TGTGCCACCAGTGATAGCCGACAGGGGAGCTCTGGAAACACCATATATTTT. Amino acid sequence: CATSDSRQGSSGNTIYF.